The following is a T cell receptor (beta chain) sequence with its context. The antigen it recognizes is unknown. Per-base qualities were not stored, and no clone one base away is much larger. Donors were 39 systemically healthy Caucasian individuals from Russia aged about 6 to 100 years. Each donor gave around 9.9 milliliters of peripheral blood, collected into EDTA-treated Vacutainer tubes. Ficoll-Paque density-gradient centrifugation was used to isolate PBMCs, with at least 6 million obtained per sample. Total RNA was extracted from PBMCs with Trizol reagent, with at least 5 micrograms obtained per sample. The percentages of naive CD45RAhigh/CD27high T cells were determined by flow cytometry on a PBMC aliquot from every donor. The data were taken from a study of blood T cells in healthy people across ages (dated by TCRdb to between 2015 and 2017). The study in broad terms: In model experiments, template switching captured roughly one uniquely barcoded TCR beta cDNA molecule for every two T cells. The study measured age-related changes in TCR beta repertoire diversity using deep sequencing normalized with unique cDNA molecular identifiers. The donors were divided into four age groups: young (average around 17 years), middle-aged (under 40), aged (about 60) and long-lived (more than 75). To avoid experimental bias, donors of different ages were randomly spread across the sequencing lanes. For two donors (one aged 18 to 29 and one aged 80 or older), the study analyzed two additional independent replicas of 1 million unique cDNA reads from the same blood draw.

Libraries were built with 5' RACE. Sequencing used an Illumina HiSeq 2500. The second PCR ran for about 6 to 12 cycles and used a J-beta primer mix along with a sample-barcoded 5' primer. A template-switch 5' adaptor carrying 12 random nucleotides introduced a unique molecular identifier onto each TCR beta cDNA molecule. Each sample yielded at least 3 million CDR3-containing paired-end reads. The Mint cDNA synthesis kit, primed by a TRBC-specific oligonucleotide, was used to synthesize first-strand cDNA from all RNA. After uracil-DNA glycosylase treatment, a first 18-cycle PCR used universal primers M1SS and BC2_uni_R on all cDNA. The original pipeline was this. Normalization of each sample was performed by random selection of 1 million high-quality reads, each carrying a distinct molecular identifier. Instead of being binned into consensus sequences, reads with shared molecular identifiers were discarded. CDR3 identification, clonotype clustering and error correction used MiTCR with a Q25 quality threshold and the strictest error-elimination algorithm. A nonparametric unseen species model with Euler transformation was used to estimate a lower bound on total TCR beta diversity. TCRdb reworked the public reads: Q25 trimming with fastp, MiXCR clone assembly, productive beta chains retained. CDR3 protein duplicates are merged, each entry listing the most common genes and DNA. TCRdb, not the original authors, processed these V and J calls. Present in this sample are approximately 940,000 distinct CDR3 sequences, about 48% of which were seen just once. In total, the top ten clones hold roughly 13% of the sample.

Taken from the germline V gene (reference sequence), the CDR1 and CDR2 loops are GTSNPN and SVGIG. CDR3 length: 13 amino acids, cysteine to phenylalanine. The entry retains the CDR3 DNA only, 39 bases that are in frame from base 1. Trimming takes 3 bases from V and 7 bases from J, and the germline ends sit 15 bases apart. What the study reported, not specific to this receptor: As age increased, observed TCR beta diversity per million T cells dropped in a roughly linear way, and a significant reduction was already evident by age 40. Conclusive comparison of naive and antigen-experienced compartments was prevented by the profiling of bulk unsorted PBMCs. Donor CMV infection status was unknown, potentially confounding age-related changes in expanded clonotypes. Compared with the aged group, the long-lived group had more naive CD4+ T cells, fewer expanded clones and increased TCR diversity, suggesting age selection. A strong correlation was found between observed TCR beta diversity and the percentage of naive T cells measured by flow cytometry. Estimates of total diversity based on one million sequenced T cells were considered lower bounds and underestimates.

What was sequenced was blood. The sequence was collected from a man between 25 and 39 years old in good health. Here the chain combines TRBV30 and TRBJ1-2; 6 matching bases give a weak D call of TRBD1. The CDR3 region has the sequence CAWSLGTGSGYTF. Here is the DNA: TGTGCCTGGAGCCTAGGAACAGGGTCTGGCTACACCTTC.